The T cell receptor (beta chain) described here comes from a study of blood T cell repertoires in COVID-19 (dated by TCRdb to about 2020). Context from the whole study: The collaborator samples originated in the United States, Italy and Spain and spanned the acute and convalescent phases of COVID-19. The prospective study material was composed of cDNA or gDNA derived from T cells, B-cell-depleted T cells, or PBMCs. Subjects who had been exposed to COVID-19, were actively infected with it, or had recovered from it provided the deeply sampled blood TCRbeta repertoires that made up the dataset. The repertoires were released in a freely available public database intended as a resource for research on the immune response to SARS-CoV-2. The samples were drawn from the first 160 participants of the ongoing ImmuneRACE study and from 950 to 1,500 subjects provided by 6 global collaborators. Nearly every sample came with metadata listing a de-identified subject ID, COVID-19 status, age in years and sex. Where available, HLA class I and class II types were taken from metadata supplied by the sample provider and were not determined by assay-based typing.

Each collaborating institution followed its own protocols to collect whole blood in K2EDTA tubes. For TCRbeta analysis, collaborators shipped samples in one of three forms: frozen whole blood, isolated PBMCs, or DNA extracted from either of those sample types. As for this clone: Its antigen is not yet known. No base-level quality is on record; no much larger clone is a single base apart.

Study-level results and caveats: How much clinical and demographic metadata was included differed by source and by participant, and the metadata was provided uncurated.

TCRbeta CDR3 regions were amplified from genomic DNA by means of the immunoSEQ Assay, a bias-controlled multiplex PCR. The published analysis was carried out like this. Nucleated cell counts per sample were estimated from amplification of reference gene primers within the assay. To quantify the absolute abundance of each unique TCRbeta CDR3 rearrangement, sequence reads were collapsed and filtered. Productive Simpson clonality was computed per sample as the square root of Simpson's diversity index over productive rearrangements. Imported from immuneACCESS, the table was reduced by TCRdb to in-frame sequences with V and J called. These copies leave out some clones; in studies compared against another copy, an unresolved V gene accounts for under half, and the cause of the remainder is not known. From that table come the V and J calls and clone size; the DNA was used to work out D and trimming. Within this sample are 150,000 or so clones, with approximately 82% of them counted one time only. Clones ranked in the top ten supply just over 9.5% of the sample.

Germline trimming amounts to 1 base on V and 4 bases on J, with 10 as the count of junction bases outside the gene matches. The germline V gene supplies CDR1 SGDLS and CDR2 YYNGEE. The CDR3 covers 17 residues, taking in both the cysteine and the phenylalanine. Only the CDR3 region is kept as DNA, spanning 51 bases read in frame from base 1. This sequence originates from a woman between 45 and 60 years old with acute or convalescent COVID-19. Sample: peripheral blood. In this chain, TRBV9 is recombined with TRBJ1-2; TRBD1 fits 10 bases in the junction. The CDR3 corresponds to CASSVTTTGGGGYGYTF. The nucleotides read TGTGCCAGCAGCGTAACCACGACAGGGGGCGGTGGCTATGGCTACACCTTC.